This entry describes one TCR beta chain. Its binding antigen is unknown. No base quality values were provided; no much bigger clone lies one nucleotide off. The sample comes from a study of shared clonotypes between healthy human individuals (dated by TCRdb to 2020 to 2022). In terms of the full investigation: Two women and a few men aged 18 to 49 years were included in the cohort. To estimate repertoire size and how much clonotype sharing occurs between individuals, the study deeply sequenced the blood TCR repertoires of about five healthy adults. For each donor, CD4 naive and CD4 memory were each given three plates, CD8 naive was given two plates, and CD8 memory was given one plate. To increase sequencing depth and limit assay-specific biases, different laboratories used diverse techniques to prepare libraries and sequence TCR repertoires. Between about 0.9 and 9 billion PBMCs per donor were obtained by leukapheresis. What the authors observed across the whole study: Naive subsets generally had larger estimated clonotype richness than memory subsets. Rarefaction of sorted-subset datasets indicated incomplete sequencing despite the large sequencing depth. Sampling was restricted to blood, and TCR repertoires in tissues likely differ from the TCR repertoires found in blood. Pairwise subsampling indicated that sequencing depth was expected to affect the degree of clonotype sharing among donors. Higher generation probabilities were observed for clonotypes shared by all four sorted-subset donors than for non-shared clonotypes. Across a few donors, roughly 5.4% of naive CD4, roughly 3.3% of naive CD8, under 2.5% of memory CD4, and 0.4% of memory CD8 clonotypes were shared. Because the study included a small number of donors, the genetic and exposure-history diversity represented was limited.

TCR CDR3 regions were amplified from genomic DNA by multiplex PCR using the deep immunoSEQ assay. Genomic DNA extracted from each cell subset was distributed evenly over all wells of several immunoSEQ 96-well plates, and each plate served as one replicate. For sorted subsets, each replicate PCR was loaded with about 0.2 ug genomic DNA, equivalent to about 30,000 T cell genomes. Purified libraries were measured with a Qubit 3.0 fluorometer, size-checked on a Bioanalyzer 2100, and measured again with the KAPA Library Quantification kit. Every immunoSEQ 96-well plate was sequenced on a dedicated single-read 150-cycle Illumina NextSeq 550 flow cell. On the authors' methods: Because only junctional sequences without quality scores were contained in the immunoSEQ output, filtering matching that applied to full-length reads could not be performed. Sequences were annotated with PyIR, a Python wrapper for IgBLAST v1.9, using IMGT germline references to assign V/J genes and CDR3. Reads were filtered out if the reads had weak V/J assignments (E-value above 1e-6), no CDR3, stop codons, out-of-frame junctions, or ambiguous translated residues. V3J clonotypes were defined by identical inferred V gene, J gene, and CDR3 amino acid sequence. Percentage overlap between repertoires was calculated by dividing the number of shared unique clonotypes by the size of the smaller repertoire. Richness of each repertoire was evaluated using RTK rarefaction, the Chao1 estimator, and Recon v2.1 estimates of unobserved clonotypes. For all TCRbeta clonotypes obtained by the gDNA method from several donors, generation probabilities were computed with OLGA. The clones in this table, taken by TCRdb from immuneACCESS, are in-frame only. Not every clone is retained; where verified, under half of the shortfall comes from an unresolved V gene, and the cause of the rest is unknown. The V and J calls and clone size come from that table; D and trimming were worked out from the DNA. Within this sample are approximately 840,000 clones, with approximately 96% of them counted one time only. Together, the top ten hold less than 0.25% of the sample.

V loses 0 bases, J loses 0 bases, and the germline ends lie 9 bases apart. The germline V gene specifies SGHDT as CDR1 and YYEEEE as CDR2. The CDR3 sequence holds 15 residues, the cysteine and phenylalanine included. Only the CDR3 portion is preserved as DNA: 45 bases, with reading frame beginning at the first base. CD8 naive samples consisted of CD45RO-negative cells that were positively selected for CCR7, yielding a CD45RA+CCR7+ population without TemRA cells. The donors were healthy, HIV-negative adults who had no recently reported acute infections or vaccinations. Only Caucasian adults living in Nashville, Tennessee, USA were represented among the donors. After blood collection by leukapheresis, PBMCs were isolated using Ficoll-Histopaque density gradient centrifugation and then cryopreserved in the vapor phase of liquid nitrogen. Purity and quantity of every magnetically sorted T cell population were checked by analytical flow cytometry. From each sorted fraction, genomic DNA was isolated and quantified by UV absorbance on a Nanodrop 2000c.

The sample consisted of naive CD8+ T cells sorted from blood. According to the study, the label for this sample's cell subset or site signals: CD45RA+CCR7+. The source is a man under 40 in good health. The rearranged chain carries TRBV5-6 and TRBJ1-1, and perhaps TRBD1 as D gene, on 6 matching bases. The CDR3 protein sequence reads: CASSLGDTLNTEAFF. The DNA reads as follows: TGTGCCAGCAGCTTGGGGGACACTCTGAACACTGAAGCTTTCTTT.